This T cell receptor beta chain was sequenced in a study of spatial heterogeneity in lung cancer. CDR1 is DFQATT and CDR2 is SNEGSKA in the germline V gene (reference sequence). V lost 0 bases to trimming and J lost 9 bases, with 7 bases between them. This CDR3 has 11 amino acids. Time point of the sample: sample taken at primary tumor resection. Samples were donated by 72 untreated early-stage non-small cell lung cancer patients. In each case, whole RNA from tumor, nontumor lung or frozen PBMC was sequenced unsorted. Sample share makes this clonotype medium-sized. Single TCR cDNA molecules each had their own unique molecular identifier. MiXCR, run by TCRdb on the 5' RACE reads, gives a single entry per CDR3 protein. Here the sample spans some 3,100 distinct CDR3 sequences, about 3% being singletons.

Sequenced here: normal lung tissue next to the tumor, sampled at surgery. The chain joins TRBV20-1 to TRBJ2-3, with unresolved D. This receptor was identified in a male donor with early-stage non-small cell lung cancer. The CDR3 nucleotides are TGCAGTGCTAGAGATCGGAGAACGCAGTATTTT. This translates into CSARDRRTQYF.